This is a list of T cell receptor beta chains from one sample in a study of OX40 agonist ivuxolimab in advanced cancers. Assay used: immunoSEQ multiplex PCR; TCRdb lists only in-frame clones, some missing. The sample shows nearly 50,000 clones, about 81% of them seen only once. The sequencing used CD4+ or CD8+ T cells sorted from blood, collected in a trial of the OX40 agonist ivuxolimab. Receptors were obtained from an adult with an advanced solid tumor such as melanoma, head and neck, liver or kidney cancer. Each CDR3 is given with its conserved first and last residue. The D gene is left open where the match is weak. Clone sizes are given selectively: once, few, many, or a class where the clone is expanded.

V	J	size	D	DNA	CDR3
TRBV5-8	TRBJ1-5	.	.	TGTGCCAGCAGCTTGCACAGACAGACAAATAGCAATCAGCCCCAGCATTTT	CASSLHRQTNSNQPQHF
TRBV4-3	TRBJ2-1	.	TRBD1	TGCGCCAGCAGCCAAGATCCCCCGGGACAGGGGGCAGCATACAATGAGCAGTTCTTC	CASSQDPPGQGAAYNEQFF
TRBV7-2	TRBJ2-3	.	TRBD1	TGTGCCAGCACCCCGGCAGGGGGCAGGGGAGATACGCAGTATTTT	CASTPAGGRGDTQYF
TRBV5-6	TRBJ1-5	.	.	TGTGCCAGCAGCTCGACAGTAGGAGATCAGCCCCAGCATTTT	CASSSTVGDQPQHF
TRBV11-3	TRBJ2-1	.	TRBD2	TGTGCCAGCAGCCCCGGGGGACTAGCGGGAGAGGAGCAGTTCTTC	CASSPGGLAGEEQFF
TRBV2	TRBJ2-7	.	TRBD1	TGTGCCAGCAGTGTACGTGACAGGGGGATATTAAACTACGAGCAGTACTTC	CASSVRDRGILNYEQYF
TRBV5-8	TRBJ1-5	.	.	TGTGCCAGCAGCTTGGTAGACAGCAATCAGCCCCAGCATTTT	CASSLVDSNQPQHF
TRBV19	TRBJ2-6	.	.	TGTGCCAGTAGTATCCAGGGCTCTGGGGCCAACGTCCTGACTTTC	CASSIQGSGANVLTF
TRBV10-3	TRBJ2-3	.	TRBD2	TGTGCCATCAGAAGACTAGCTCGTAGCACAGATACGCAGTATTTT	CAIRRLARSTDTQYF
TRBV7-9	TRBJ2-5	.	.	TGTGCCAGCAGCGCCCAAGCGGGACAGGAGGACCAAGAGACCCAGTACTTC	CASSAQAGQEDQETQYF
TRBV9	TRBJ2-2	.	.	TGTGCCAGCAGCGTACCGGGACAAGGAGGGCCTGATAACACCGGGGAGCTGTTTTTT	CASSVPGQGGPDNTGELFF
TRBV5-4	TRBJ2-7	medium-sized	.	TGTGCCAGCAGCCCCCTTGCCGGCTCCTACGAGCAGTACTTC	CASSPLAGSYEQYF
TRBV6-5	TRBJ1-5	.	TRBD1	TGTGCCAGCAGGCGACAGGGACAGCCCCAGCATTTT	CASRRQGQPQHF
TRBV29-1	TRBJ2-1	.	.	TGCAGCGGCATAGGGTACAATGAGCAGTTCTTC	CSGIGYNEQFF
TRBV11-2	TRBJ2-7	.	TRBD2	TGTGCCAGCAGCTCGACTAGCGGTGACGAGCAGTACTTC	CASSSTSGDEQYF
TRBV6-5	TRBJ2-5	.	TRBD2	TGTGCCAGCAGTAACCTACTAGCGGCTCAAGAGACCCAGTACTTC	CASSNLLAAQETQYF
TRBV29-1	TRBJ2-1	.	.	TGCAGCGTTGAAGGACTCAATGAGCAGTTCTTC	CSVEGLNEQFF
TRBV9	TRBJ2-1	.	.	TGTGCCAGCAGCGTAGGAGAAGGACCCCCCCGGAATGAGCAGTTCTTC	CASSVGEGPPRNEQFF
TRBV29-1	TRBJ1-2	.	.	TGCAGCGTTGATCCCGGGACCAACTATGGCTACACCTTC	CSVDPGTNYGYTF
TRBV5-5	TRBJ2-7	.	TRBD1	TGTGCCAGCAGCTGGGACAGGGGGTTGAACTTC	CASSWDRGLNF
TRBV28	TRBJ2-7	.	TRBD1	TGTGCCAGCAGTGGGTGGACAGGGGGTACGTACGAGCAGTACTTC	CASSGWTGGTYEQYF
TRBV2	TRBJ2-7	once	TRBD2	TGTGCCAGCAACTTAGCGGGAAGCTCCTACGAGCAGTACTTC	CASNLAGSSYEQYF
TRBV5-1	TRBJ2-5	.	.	TGCGCCAGCAGCCCGGCCAGGACCAATCAAGAGACCCAGTACTTC	CASSPARTNQETQYF
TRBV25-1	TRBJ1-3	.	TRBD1	TGTGCCAGCTGCGAAGGGACAGGGGGAAACACCATATATTTT	CASCEGTGGNTIYF